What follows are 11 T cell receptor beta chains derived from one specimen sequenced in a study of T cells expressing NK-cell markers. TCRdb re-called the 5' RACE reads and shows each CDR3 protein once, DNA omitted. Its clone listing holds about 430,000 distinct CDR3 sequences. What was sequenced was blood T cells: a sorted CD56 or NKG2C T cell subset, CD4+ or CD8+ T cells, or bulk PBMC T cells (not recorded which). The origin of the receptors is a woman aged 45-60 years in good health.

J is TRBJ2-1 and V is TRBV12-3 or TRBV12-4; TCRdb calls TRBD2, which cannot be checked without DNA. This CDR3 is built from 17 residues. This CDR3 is CASSLTRTSGRVNEQFF.

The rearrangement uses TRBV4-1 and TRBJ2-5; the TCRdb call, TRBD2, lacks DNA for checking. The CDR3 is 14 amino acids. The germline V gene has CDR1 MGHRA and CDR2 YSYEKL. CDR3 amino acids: CASGSGRGWETQYF.

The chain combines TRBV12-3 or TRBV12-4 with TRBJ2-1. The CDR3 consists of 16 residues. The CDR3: CASRTTALRFHNEQFF.

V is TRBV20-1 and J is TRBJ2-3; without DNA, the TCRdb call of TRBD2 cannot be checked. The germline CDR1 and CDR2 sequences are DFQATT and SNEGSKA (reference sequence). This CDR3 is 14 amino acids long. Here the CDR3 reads CSVPAGTSTDTQYF.

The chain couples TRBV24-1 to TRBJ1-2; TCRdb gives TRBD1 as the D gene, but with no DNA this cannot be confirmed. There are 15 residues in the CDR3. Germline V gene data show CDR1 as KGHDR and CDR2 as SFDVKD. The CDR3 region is CATSDLSSGGRSYTF.

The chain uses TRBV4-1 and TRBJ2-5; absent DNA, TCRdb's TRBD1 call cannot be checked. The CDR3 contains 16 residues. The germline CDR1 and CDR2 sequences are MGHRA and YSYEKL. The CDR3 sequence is CASSQLWTGGGETQYF.

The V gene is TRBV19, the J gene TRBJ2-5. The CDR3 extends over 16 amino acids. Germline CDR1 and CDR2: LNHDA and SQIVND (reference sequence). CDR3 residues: CASSPLLAALGETQYF.

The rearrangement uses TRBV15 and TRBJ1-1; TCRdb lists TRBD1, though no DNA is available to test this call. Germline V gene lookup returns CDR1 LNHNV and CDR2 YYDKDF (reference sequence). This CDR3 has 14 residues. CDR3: CATSRVRGNTEAFF.

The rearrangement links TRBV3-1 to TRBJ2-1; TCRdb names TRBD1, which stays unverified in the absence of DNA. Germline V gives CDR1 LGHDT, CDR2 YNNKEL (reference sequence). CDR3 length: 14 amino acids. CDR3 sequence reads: CASSRTGGFNEQFF.

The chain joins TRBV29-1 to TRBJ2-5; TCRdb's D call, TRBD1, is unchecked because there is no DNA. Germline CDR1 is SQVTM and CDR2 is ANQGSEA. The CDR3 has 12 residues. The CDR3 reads CSVYVGELTQYF.

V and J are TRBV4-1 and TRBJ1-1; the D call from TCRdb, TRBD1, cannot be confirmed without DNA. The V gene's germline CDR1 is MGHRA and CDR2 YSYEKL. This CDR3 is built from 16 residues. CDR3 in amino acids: CASRLTEGELGTEAFF.